The 8 T cell receptor beta chains below all came from one sample that was sequenced in a study of human versus mouse CDR3 diversity and MHC coevolution. Produced via immunoSEQ multiplex PCR; TCRdb's table is partial and in-frame only. The sample has about 77,000 clones; approximately 90% are singletons. The material sequenced was naive CD4+ T cells from blood. Noted subset: CD45RO-negative CD62L-positive naive CD4 T cells. Source of these receptors: a person aged 30-70 years in good health.

V and J are TRBV18 and TRBJ1-2, with 10 bases fitting TRBD1. V was pared by 1 base and J by 7 bases, with 9 bases of the junction left unmatched. Germline CDR1 reads KGHSH; CDR2 reads LQKENI. The length of the CDR3 is 16 residues. The CDR3 sequence is CASSPQGTGVFGGYTF. The CDR3 DNA follows: TGTGCCAGCTCACCACAGGGGACAGGGGTTTTTGGTGGCTACACCTTC.

This clone was counted a single time. The V gene is TRBV6-5, the J gene TRBJ2-1, with D perhaps TRBD2 (5 bases). Trimming took 11 bases from V and 7 from J, leaving 9 bases between them. The germline CDR1 and CDR2 sequences are MNHEY and SVGAGI. This CDR3 has 10 amino acids. The CDR3 nucleotides read TGTGCCGCGGGCTGGAATGAGCAGTTCTTC. Its protein is CAAGWNEQFF.

The rearrangement uses TRBV30 and TRBJ1-1; no clear D. The germline V gene encodes CDR1 GTSNPN and CDR2 SVGIG (reference sequence). V lost 0 bases and J 2 bases, leaving 7 bases between the germline ends. This CDR3 has 13 residues. CDR3 sequence reads: CAWSVFRNTEAFF. In nucleotides, the CDR3 is TGTGCCTGGAGTGTGTTCAGAAACACTGAAGCTTTCTTT. Together with reference TRBV30 and TRBJ1-1, the CDR3 gives the full variable domain: SQTIHQWPATLVQPVGSPLSLECTVEGTSNPNLYWYRQAAGRGLQLLFYSVGIGQISSEVPQNLSASRPQDRQFILSSKKLLLSDSGFYLCAWSVFRNTEAFFGQGTRLTVV.

The gene calls are TRBV18 and TRBJ1-1; 8 positions match TRBD1. Germline CDR1 reads KGHSH; CDR2 reads LQKENI. CDR3 length: 17 amino acids. Germline trimming cut 2 bases from V and 0 bases from J; bases unmatched to any gene: 8. The CDR3 region is CASSPRTGSGLNTEAFF. CDR3 sequence (DNA): TGTGCCAGCTCACCAAGGACAGGGTCAGGTCTGAACACTGAAGCTTTCTTT.

This clone was observed once. The chain combines TRBV4-2 with TRBJ2-3, with 8 bases identical to TRBD2. Trimming removed 0 bases from V and 6 bases from J; junction bases left unmatched: 14. The CDR3 is 18 amino acids. Germline V gene data show CDR1 as LGHNA and CDR2 as YNFKEQ. CDR3 DNA sequence: TGTGCCAGCAGCCAAGAGGAGTCACCGGGGGGGCATACGGATACGCAGTATTTT. It yields the protein CASSQEESPGGHTDTQYF.

This chain links TRBV19 with TRBJ2-2; no reliable D call. The CDR3 length is 15 residues. V was cut by 5 bases and J by 6 bases, with 16 bases left in between. The V gene's germline CDR1 is LNHDA and CDR2 SQIVND (reference sequence). CDR3 in amino acids: CASSPPGLLAGELFF. DNA of the CDR3: TGTGCCAGTAGTCCCCCAGGTCTCTTGGCCGGGGAGCTGTTTTTT.

A single count supports this clone. This chain joins TRBV15 and TRBJ2-4; 7 bases are a match to TRBD1. This CDR3 has 14 residues. The V gene's germline CDR1 is LNHNV and CDR2 YYDKDF (reference sequence). The J segment lost 5 bases and the V segment lost 2 bases, leaving 3 bases of the junction unmatched. As DNA, the CDR3 is TGTGCCACCAGCAGAACCGGGACAGAAAACATTCAGTACTTC. Its protein product is CATSRTGTENIQYF. The variable domain in full, with the rest retrieved from reference TRBV15 and TRBJ2-4, is DAMVIQNPRYQVTQFGKPVTLSCSQTLNHNVMYWYQQKSSQAPKLLFHYYDKDFNNEADTPDNFQSRRPNTSFCFLDIRSPGLGDTAMYLCATSRTGTENIQYFGAGTRLSVL.

This chain connects TRBV9 to TRBJ1-2; 7 bases are a match to TRBD1. This CDR3 has 15 amino acids. CDR1 and CDR2 (germline): SGDLS, YYNGEE. Unmatched junction bases numbered 5, after V lost 3 bases and J lost 0 bases. CDR3 protein: CASSAWDSSNYGYTF. CDR3 sequence (DNA): TGTGCCAGCAGCGCATGGGACAGCTCTAACTATGGCTACACCTTC.